The source of this TCR beta chain is a study of regulatory T cells in long-lasting Graves disease. Across the study: Patients met the persistent Graves' disease definition after over 5 years of antithyroid drugs with positive TSH receptor antibodies.

Stated time point: persistent/refractory GD, antithyroid drugs over 5 years with positive TRAb. The TCR library was prepared using RNA isolated from PBMCs. General study points: Samples came from peripheral blood alone, without thyroid tissue. Clonotypes that were public and shared totalled approximately 2,800 in persistent patients versus around 970 in new patients. Persistent disease preferred TRBV28, TRBJ1-2 and TRBJ2-5.

Assembly of TCR beta libraries relied on iRepertoire HTBI primers together with Arm-PCR of CDR3 regions. Each CDR3 protein gets one entry after TCRdb re-called the multiplex PCR reads with MiXCR. In the table there are around 500,000 distinct CDR3 sequences, 20% to 25% of which are singletons. The CDR3 has 14 residues. V was clipped by 6 bases and J by 6 bases; unmatched bases: 4. CDR1 MNHNS and CDR2 SASEGT come from the germline V gene. With respect to this clonotype: What it binds is not known.

V and J are TRBV6-1 and TRBJ2-2; 10 positions agree with TRBD1. This sequence was found in a female donor with Graves disease. Sequences were derived from peripheral blood mononuclear cells (PBMCs), sampled when the disease was refractory, from a patient treated with antithyroid drugs. CDR3 nucleotide sequence: TGTGCCAGCAGAGGACAGGGGGTCGCCGGGGAGCTGTTTTTT. Translated: CASRGQGVAGELFF.